A single sample gave rise to the 22 T cell receptor beta chains below, sequenced in a study of CD8 T cells in ankylosing spondylitis. One entry per CDR3 protein results from TCRdb running MiXCR on the 5' RACE reads. The table lists about 230,000 distinct CDR3 sequences, less than 9.5% of them singletons. Specimen: blood, either unsorted or a sorted T cell fraction (not recorded which). The origin of the receptors is a female donor with ankylosing spondylitis or in good health (not recorded which).

Many counts were recorded for this clonotype. V gene TRBV12-3 or TRBV12-4 combines with J gene TRBJ2-7, with D unresolved. The CDR3 spans 13 residues. Between the trimmed V and J ends, which lost 6 bases and 4 bases, there was a span of 13 bases. DNA of the CDR3: TGTGCCAGCAGCCAAACAGCCTGGTACGAGCAGTACTTC. This encodes CASSQTAWYEQYF.

This clonotype has at least ten counts. The chain recombines TRBV29-1 with TRBJ2-7, with 7 positions matching TRBD1. J was trimmed by 3 bases and V by 6 bases; bases with no gene match: 11. The CDR3 loop spans 14 amino acids. The V gene's germline CDR1 is SQVTM and CDR2 ANQGSEA. This CDR3 reads CSVGQGDLFYEQYF. CDR3 coding DNA: TGCAGCGTCGGTCAGGGGGATTTATTCTACGAGCAGTACTTC.

This clonotype was seen many times. J is TRBJ1-2 and V is TRBV24-1; D gene uncertain. This CDR3 is 13 amino acids long. Trimming shortened V by 7 bases and J by 4 bases, and 12 bases separated the two germline ends. Germline CDR1 reads KGHDR; CDR2 reads SFDVKD. Written as DNA, the CDR3 is TGTGCCACCAGGCGGCAGGATAGCTATGGCTACACCTTC. Its protein is CATRRQDSYGYTF.

At least ten counts were recorded for this clonotype. The gene calls are TRBV9 and TRBJ2-5; D is uncertain. V dropped 0 bases and J dropped 9 bases, with 12 bases sitting between them. The CDR3 runs to 13 residues. Germline CDR1 SGDLS, CDR2 YYNGEE. The CDR3 DNA sequence: TGTGCCAGCAGCGTAGATGGAAGGAGCCCCCAGTACTTC. Translation: CASSVDGRSPQYF.

The J gene is TRBJ2-3, the V gene TRBV7-9; 16 positions agree with TRBD2. Germline V lookup: CDR1 SEHNR, CDR2 FQNEAQ (reference sequence). Trimming took 5 bases from V and 14 from J; bases not matched to a gene: 7. The CDR3 runs to 14 residues. The DNA for the CDR3 is TGTGCCAGCAGCCTGGGGACTAGCGGGAGGGCCACGTATTTT. Its translation: CASSLGTSGRATYF.

This clonotype was detected ten times or more. V and J are TRBV11-1 and TRBJ2-2; tentatively, D is TRBD1 (6 bases). Trimming removed 3 bases at V and 3 bases at J, with 20 bases between. From germline, CDR1 is SGHAT and CDR2 FQDESV (reference sequence). This CDR3 region has 18 residues. The CDR3 sequence is CASSFTAIGQLYTGELFF. The CDR3 coding sequence is TGTGCCAGCAGCTTTACAGCCATAGGACAGCTCTACACCGGGGAGCTGTTTTTT.

This clonotype was seen ten or more times. The V gene is TRBV29-1, the J gene TRBJ2-6, with a tentative D call TRBD2 (7 bases). The CDR3 runs to 15 residues. The V and J ends lost 7 bases and 2 bases respectively, with 15 bases between them. Germline CDR1 reads SQVTM; CDR2 reads ANQGSEA. The CDR3 DNA sequence: TGCAGCGCCCGCCCCGGGGGGCCTGGGGCCAACGTCCTGACTTTC. It codes for CSARPGGPGANVLTF.

This clonotype was seen more than once but under ten times. A read error may be the cause here, since a much bigger clone is one base away. The rearrangement links TRBV5-6 to TRBJ2-1, with 7 bases fitting TRBD2. V dropped 1 base and J dropped 8; count of bases not matched to a gene: 6. This CDR3 has 14 amino acids. CDR1 is SGHDT, CDR2 YYEEEE, per germline. The chain's CDR3 is CASSLIGGSYEQFF. Here the CDR3 DNA reads TGTGCCAGCAGCTTGATTGGCGGGAGTTATGAGCAGTTCTTC. The variable domain in full, with the rest retrieved from reference TRBV5-6 and TRBJ2-1, is DAGVTQSPTHLIKTRGQQVTLRCSPKSGHDTVSWYQQALGQGPQFIFQYYEEEERQRGNFPDRFSGHQFPNYSSELNVNALLLGDSALYLCASSLIGGSYEQFFGPGTRLTVL.

This clonotype was counted only a few times. J is TRBJ2-7 and V is TRBV6-1, with TRBD2 matching over 7 bases. CDR1 is MNHNS, CDR2 SASEGT, per germline. J lost 6 bases, V lost 6 bases, and 5 bases had no gene match. The CDR3 consists of 12 residues. CDR3 in DNA: TGTGCCAGCAGGGGGGGGGGATCCGAGCAGTACTTC. This codes for CASRGGGSEQYF.

This clonotype was seen ten or more times. The chain recombines TRBV10-3 with TRBJ1-3; unclear D gene. CDR1 is ENHRY, CDR2 SYGVKD, per germline. The ends were cut back, 6 bases at V and 2 bases at J, with 11 bases in the middle. This CDR3 has 14 residues. The CDR3 here is CAIREEFTGNTIYF. The DNA of the CDR3 is TGTGCCATCAGGGAAGAGTTCACTGGAAACACCATATATTTT.

This clonotype was detected many times. The V and J genes are TRBV5-5 and TRBJ2-1; 10 bases align to TRBD1. V dropped 6 bases and J dropped 5; count of bases not matched to a gene: 8. From germline, CDR1 is SGHKS and CDR2 YYEKEE (reference sequence). The CDR3 is 15 residues long. CDR3 sequence: CASIQGQGIDNEQFF. In DNA, the CDR3 is TGTGCCAGCATCCAGGGACAGGGGATTGACAATGAGCAGTTCTTC.

In its sample, this clonotype was seen many times. V gene TRBV9 combines with J gene TRBJ1-1; no definite D call. There are 14 residues in the CDR3. Germline CDR1 reads SGDLS; CDR2 reads YYNGEE. Trimming removed 4 bases at V and 4 bases at J, with 14 bases between. CDR3 bases: TGTGCCAGCAGCCCGGGGAATAAAGGCACTGAAGCTTTCTTT. This codes for CASSPGNKGTEAFF. The full variable domain, its missing parts supplied by reference TRBV9 and TRBJ1-1, is DSGVTQTPKHLITATGQRVTLRCSPRSGDLSVYWYQQSLDQGLQFLIQYYNGEERAKGNILERFSAQQFPDLHSELNLSSLELGDSALYFCASSPGNKGTEAFFGQGTRLTVV.

This clonotype was counted many times. The V gene is TRBV29-1, the J gene TRBJ2-3; D is perhaps TRBD1 (5 bases). Germline lookup yields CDR1 SQVTM and CDR2 ANQGSEA. Trimming took 1 base from V and 6 from J, leaving 11 bases between them. The CDR3 loop spans 13 amino acids. CDR3 loop: CSVEASRADTQYF. DNA for the CDR3: TGCAGCGTTGAAGCAAGCAGGGCGGATACGCAGTATTTT.

This clonotype was picked up many times. The V and J genes are TRBV21-1 and TRBJ2-5; TRBD1 is the table's D call, not checked against the DNA. TRBV21-1 is given as a pseudogene. The CDR3 covers 19 residues. The CDR3 coding sequence is TGTGCCAGCAGCAAAGAGGGGGTCGGCCAGGCAAAGCGGGAAGAGACCCAGTACTTC. Protein: CASSKEGVGQAKREETQYF.

This clonotype was seen at least ten times. The chain uses TRBV13 and TRBJ2-3; 7 positions agree with TRBD1. The CDR3 has 17 amino acids. Unmatched junction bases numbered 15, after V lost 5 bases and J lost 4 bases. Germline V lookup: CDR1 PRHDT, CDR2 FYEKMQ (reference sequence). The CDR3 reads CASSPSPDRESADTQYF. The CDR3 bases are TGTGCCAGCAGCCCTTCCCCAGACAGGGAATCCGCAGATACGCAGTATTTT. Looking up the rest from reference TRBV13 and TRBJ2-3 gives the full variable domain: AAGVIQSPRHLIKEKRETATLKCYPIPRHDTVYWYQQGPGQDPQFLISFYEKMQSDKGSIPDRFSAQQFSDYHSELNMSSLELGDSALYFCASSPSPDRESADTQYFGPGTRLTVL.

This clonotype showed up many times. V usage is TRBV27 and J usage is TRBJ2-1, with D perhaps given as TRBD1 or TRBD2 (5 bases each). Germline CDR1 and CDR2: MNHEY and SMNVEV (reference sequence). Trimming left V 5 bases short and J 10 bases short, with 15 bases between. CDR3 length equals 13 residues. The CDR3 protein is CASSLQGWDEQFF. The CDR3 region has the DNA TGTGCCAGCAGTCTGCAGGGATGGGACGAGCAGTTCTTC.

This clonotype was counted only a few times. The gene calls are TRBV18 and TRBJ1-2; D perhaps matches TRBD1 (5 bases). CDR3 size: 17 residues. Germline lookup yields CDR1 KGHSH and CDR2 LQKENI. The V and J ends lost 5 bases and 8 bases respectively, with 27 bases between them. The DNA for the CDR3 is TGTGCCAGCTCAACCACGGGGGGGACCGATTACCTGGGAGGCTACACCTTC. It specifies CASSTTGGTDYLGGYTF.

This clonotype was counted many times. The chain recombines TRBV7-9 with TRBJ2-1, with 10 bases matching TRBD2. The V segment lost 7 bases and the J segment 3 bases; nucleotides outside the gene matches: 6. There are 15 residues in the CDR3. Germline V CDR1 and CDR2: SEHNR, FQNEAQ (reference sequence). CDR3 coding DNA: TGTGCCAGCACCCTACTAGCGGGAAACTACAATGAGCAGTTCTTC. Translating gives CASTLLAGNYNEQFF.

This clonotype occurred many times. The chain uses TRBV28 and TRBJ1-2; TRBD1 might be the D (6 bases). This CDR3 has 15 residues. Germline-derived CDR1 and CDR2 are MDHEN and SYDVKM. Between the trimmed V and J ends, which lost 6 bases and 6 bases, there was a span of 20 bases. CDR3 protein: CASSRTGLALDGYTF. The CDR3 DNA reads as TGTGCCAGCAGCCGTACAGGGCTCGCCCTCGATGGCTACACCTTC.

This clonotype was seen many times. The CDR3 here is CASSGDGPGSHGYTF. The CDR3 nucleotides are TGCGCCAGCAGCGGGGACGGCCCTGGGTCGCATGGCTACACCTTC. The chain uses TRBV5-1 and TRBJ1-2; possible D gene TRBD1, 5 bases. V was shortened by 4 bases and J by 6 bases, with 19 bases between the two germline ends. Germline V gives CDR1 SGHRS, CDR2 YFSETQ. The CDR3 contains 15 residues.

This clonotype was found many times. The CDR3: CASRWTAPGELFF. The CDR3 nucleotides read TGTGCCAGCAGATGGACAGCTCCCGGGGAGCTGTTTTTT. The chain carries TRBV12-3 or TRBV12-4 and TRBJ2-2; weak D call: TRBD1 (6 bases). This CDR3 region has 13 residues. V gave up 6 bases and J gave up 6 bases, with 11 bases separating them.

This clonotype was found many times. The chain couples TRBV29-1 to TRBJ1-1; D perhaps matches TRBD1 (5 bases). The CDR3 has 13 residues. Deletions cut 6 bases from V and 5 bases from J, with 16 bases between. Germline CDR1 SQVTM, CDR2 ANQGSEA. CDR3 sequence: CSVTGGLGTEAFF. DNA of the CDR3: TGCAGCGTCACGGGGGGACTAGGAACTGAAGCTTTCTTT. The entire variable domain, with the rest obtained from reference TRBV29-1 and TRBJ1-1, is as follows: SAVISQKPSRDICQRGTSLTIQCQVDSQVTMMFWYRQQPGQSLTLIATANQGSEATYESGFVIDKFPISRPNLTFSTLTVSNMSPEDSSIYLCSVTGGLGTEAFFGQGTRLTVV.